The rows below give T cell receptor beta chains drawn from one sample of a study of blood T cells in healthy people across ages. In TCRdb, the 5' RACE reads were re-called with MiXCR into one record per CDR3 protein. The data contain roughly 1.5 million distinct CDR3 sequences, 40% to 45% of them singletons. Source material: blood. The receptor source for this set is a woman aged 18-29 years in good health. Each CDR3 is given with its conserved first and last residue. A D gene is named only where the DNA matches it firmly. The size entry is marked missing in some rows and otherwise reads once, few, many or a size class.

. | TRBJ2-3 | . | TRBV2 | CASNPYGATDTQYF | TGTGCCAGCAACCCGTATGGAGCGACAGATACGCAGTATTTT
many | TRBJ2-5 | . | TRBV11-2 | CASSLRLGETQYF | TGTGCCAGCAGCTTACGACTCGGGGAGACCCAGTACTTC
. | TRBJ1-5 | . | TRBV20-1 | CSAGVEAGGNQPQHF | TGCAGTGCTGGTGTGGAAGCGGGAGGCAATCAGCCCCAGCATTTT
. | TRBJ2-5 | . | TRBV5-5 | CASSSLGVIIQETQYF | TGTGCCAGCAGCTCCCTTGGTGTAATCATCCAAGAGACCCAGTACTTC
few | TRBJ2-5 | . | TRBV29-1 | CSVEARGVPETQYF | TGCAGCGTTGAGGCCAGGGGGGTACCTGAGACCCAGTACTTC
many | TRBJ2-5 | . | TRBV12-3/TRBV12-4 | CASSLADYSQETQYF | TGTGCCAGCAGCTTAGCCGACTACTCCCAAGAGACCCAGTACTTC
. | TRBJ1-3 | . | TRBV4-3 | CASSQGRGIGNTIYF | TGCGCCAGCAGCCAAGGAAGAGGGATCGGAAACACCATATATTTT
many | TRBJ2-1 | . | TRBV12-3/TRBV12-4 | CASSPLSGSDNEQFF | TGTGCCAGCAGCCCCCTTAGCGGAAGTGACAATGAGCAGTTCTTC
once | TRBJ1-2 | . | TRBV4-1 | CASSLFGRETDGYTF | TGCGCCAGCAGCCTTTTCGGAAGGGAAACGGATGGCTACACCTTC
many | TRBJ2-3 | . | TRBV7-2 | CASSFYTDTQYF | TGTGCCAGCAGCTTCTACACAGATACGCAGTATTTT
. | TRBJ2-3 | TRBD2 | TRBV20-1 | CSAMGLAGGVSTDTQYF | TGCAGTGCTATGGGACTAGCGGGGGGGGTCAGCACAGATACGCAGTATTTT
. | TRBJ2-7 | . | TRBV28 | CASSLGREDEQYF | TGTGCCAGCAGTCTTGGTCGCGAGGACGAGCAGTACTTC
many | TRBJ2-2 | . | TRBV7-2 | CASSSTVLNTGELFF | TGTGCCAGCAGCTCTACAGTCCTGAACACCGGGGAGCTGTTTTTT
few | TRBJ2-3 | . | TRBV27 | CASSRTRADTQYF | TGTGCCAGTAGTCGGACCCGGGCAGATACGCAGTATTTT
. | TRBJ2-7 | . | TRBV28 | CASSWGRLSSYEQYF | TGTGCCAGCAGTTGGGGTCGGCTGAGCTCCTACGAGCAGTACTTC
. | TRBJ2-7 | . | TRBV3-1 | CAGYRAGTLSSYEQYF | TGTGCCGGTTATAGAGCCGGGACGTTGAGCTCCTACGAGCAGTACTTC
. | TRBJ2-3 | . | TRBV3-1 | CASSQAPGRSMGDTQYF | TGTGCCAGCAGCCAAGCACCGGGACGCTCAATGGGAGATACGCAGTATTTT
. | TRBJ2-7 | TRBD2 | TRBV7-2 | CASSENGGYEQYF | TGTGCCAGCAGCGAAAACGGGGGGTACGAGCAGTACTTC
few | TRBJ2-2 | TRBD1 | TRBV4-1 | CASSPLQGEVGELFF | TGCGCCAGCAGCCCATTACAGGGGGAGGTTGGGGAGCTGTTTTTT
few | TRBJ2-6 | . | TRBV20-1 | CSARDPVGSGANVLTF | TGCAGTGCTAGAGACCCCGTCGGATCTGGGGCCAACGTCCTGACTTTC
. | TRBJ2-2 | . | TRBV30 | CAWNRGAFTGELFF | TGTGCCTGGAACCGGGGGGCTTTCACCGGGGAGCTGTTTTTT
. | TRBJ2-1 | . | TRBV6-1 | CASSEVYRALNISYNEQFF | TGTGCCAGCAGTGAAGTTTACAGGGCGTTAAACATATCCTACAATGAGCAGTTCTTC
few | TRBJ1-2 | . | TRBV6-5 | CASKGPSVYTF | TGTGCCAGCAAAGGACCGTCCGTCTACACCTTC
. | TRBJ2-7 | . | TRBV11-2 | CASSQEANEQYF | TGTGCCAGCAGCCAAGAGGCAAACGAGCAGTACTTC
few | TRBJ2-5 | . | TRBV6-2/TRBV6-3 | CASARRETQYF | TGTGCCAGCGCTCGCCGGGAGACCCAGTACTTC
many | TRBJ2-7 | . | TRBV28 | CASSLGNSYEQYF | TGTGCCAGCAGTTTGGGTAACAGCTACGAGCAGTACTTC
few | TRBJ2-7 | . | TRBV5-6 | CASSLFLSSYEQYF | TGTGCCAGCAGCTTGTTCCTGAGCTCCTACGAGCAGTACTTC
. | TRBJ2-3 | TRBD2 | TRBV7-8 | CASSPRTSGTPYTDTQYF | TGTGCCAGCAGCCCCAGGACTAGCGGGACTCCATACACAGATACGCAGTATTTT
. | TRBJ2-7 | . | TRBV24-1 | CATSEGKTGRGDEQYF | TGTGCCACCAGTGAGGGGAAAACTGGGAGAGGCGACGAGCAGTACTTC
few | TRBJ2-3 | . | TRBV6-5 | CASSSAGRRIDTQYF | TGTGCCAGCAGTTCTGCGGGGCGGCGGATAGATACGCAGTATTTT
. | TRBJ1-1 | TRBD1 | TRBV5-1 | CASSTGQGATEAFF | TGCGCCAGCAGCACAGGACAGGGAGCCACTGAAGCTTTCTTT
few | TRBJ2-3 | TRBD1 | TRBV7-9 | CASSKRTGGVDTQYF | TGTGCCAGCAGCAAGAGGACAGGGGGCGTAGATACGCAGTATTTT
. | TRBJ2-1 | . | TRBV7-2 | CASLPLRGGYGVGNEQFF | TGTGCCAGCCTGCCCCTTAGAGGGGGGTACGGGGTGGGCAATGAGCAGTTCTTC
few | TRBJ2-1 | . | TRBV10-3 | CAIRGVGIHNEQFF | TGTGCCATCAGGGGGGTGGGGATCCACAATGAGCAGTTCTTC
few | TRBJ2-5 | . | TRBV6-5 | CASSYAGPGTGQTQYF | TGTGCCAGCAGTTACGCGGGACCGGGGACCGGTCAGACCCAGTACTTC
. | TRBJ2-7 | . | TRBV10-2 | CASSSIFREQYF | TGCGCCAGCAGTTCCATTTTCCGCGAGCAGTACTTC
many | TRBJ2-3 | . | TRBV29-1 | CSVRDGPHTDTQYF | TGCAGCGTAAGGGACGGTCCCCACACAGATACGCAGTATTTT
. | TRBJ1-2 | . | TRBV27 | CASSLKGGNYGYAF | TGTGCCAGCAGTCTAAAGGGGGGAAACTATGGCTACGCCTTC
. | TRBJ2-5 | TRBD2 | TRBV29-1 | CSVEASGETQYF | TGCAGCGTTGAGGCTAGCGGCGAGACCCAGTACTTC
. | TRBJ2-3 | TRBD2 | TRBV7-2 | CASSLGGRQPDTQYF | TGTGCCAGCAGCTTAGGCGGGAGGCAACCAGATACGCAGTATTTT
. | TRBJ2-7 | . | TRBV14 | CASSSTTGRNEQYF | TGTGCCAGCAGCTCCACTACGGGGAGGAATGAGCAGTACTTC
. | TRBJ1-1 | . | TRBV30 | CAWSVMAGITEAFF | TGTGCCTGGAGTGTAATGGCAGGGATCACTGAAGCTTTCTTT
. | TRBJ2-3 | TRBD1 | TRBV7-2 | CASSPGTASGTQYF | TGTGCCAGCAGCCCCGGGACAGCCTCTGGTACGCAGTATTTT
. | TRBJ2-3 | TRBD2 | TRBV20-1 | CSARDGTSGGGDTQYF | TGCAGTGCTAGAGATGGGACTAGCGGGGGAGGAGATACGCAGTATTTT
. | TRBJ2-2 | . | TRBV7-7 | CASSESYTGELFF | TGTGCTAGCAGCGAGAGCTACACCGGGGAGCTGTTTTTT
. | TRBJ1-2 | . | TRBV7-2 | CASRDTTKDYGYTF | TGTGCCAGCAGAGATACGACCAAGGACTATGGCTACACCTTC
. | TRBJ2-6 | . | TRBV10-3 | CAIVGSLTNTGANVLTF | TGTGCCATCGTCGGCAGTCTTACTAATACGGGGGCCAACGTCTTGACTTTC
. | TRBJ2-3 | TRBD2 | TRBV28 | CASSFSGTSGEEDTQYF | TGTGCCAGCAGTTTCTCCGGGACTAGCGGGGAGGAAGATACGCAGTATTTT
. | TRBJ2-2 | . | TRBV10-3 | CAILALEGGAYTRELFF | TGTGCCATTTTGGCGCTTGAAGGGGGGGCGTACACCAGGGAGCTGTTTTTT